These 26 T cell receptor beta chains originate from one sample sequenced in a study of CD8 T cells in ankylosing spondylitis. TCRdb analysed the 5' RACE reads with MiXCR anew, one entry per CDR3 protein. Here the sample spans about 24,000 distinct CDR3 sequences, 17% being singletons. The specimen was blood. The receptors derive from a male donor with ankylosing spondylitis or in good health (not recorded which).

CDR3 sequence: CSVGTGLNPGELFF. CDR3 coding DNA: TGCAGCGTTGGGACAGGGTTGAATCCCGGGGAGCTGTTTTTT. The rearrangement links TRBV29-1 to TRBJ2-2; 8 positions agree with TRBD1. Looked up from germline, CDR1 is SQVTM and CDR2 is ANQGSEA. The V gene end was trimmed by 4 bases and the J gene end by 6 bases; junction bases not matched to a gene: 7. This CDR3 has 14 amino acids.

This clonotype was seen only a few times. The chain recombines TRBV27 with TRBJ2-1; weak D call: TRBD2 (5 bases). The germline CDR1 and CDR2 sequences are MNHEY and SMNVEV (reference sequence). The CDR3 loop spans 15 amino acids. The V end lost 8 bases, the J end lost 9 bases, and 23 bases lay between the germline ends. The CDR3 spells CASRSRAWGVSEQFF. The DNA for the CDR3 is TGTGCCAGCCGATCCCGGGCTTGGGGAGTCAGTGAGCAGTTCTTC.

This chain links TRBV10-3 with TRBJ2-3, with D possibly matching TRBD1 (6 bases). The CDR3 contains 14 residues. Germline CDR1 is ENHRY and CDR2 is SYGVKD. The V end lost 10 bases, the J end lost 5 bases, and 19 bases lay between the germline ends. DNA of the CDR3: TGTGCCACCCGAGAGACCCAAGGGGGAGATACGCAGTATTTT. Translation: CATRETQGGDTQYF.

This chain uses TRBV20-1 with TRBJ2-5; D uncertain. Germline values: CDR1 DFQATT, CDR2 SNEGSKA (reference sequence). The CDR3 spans 14 residues. The V end was cut by 3 bases, the J end by 2 bases, with 13 bases between. The CDR3 loop reads CSASKQPIQETQYF. DNA for the CDR3: TGCAGTGCTAGCAAGCAGCCGATACAAGAGACCCAGTACTTC.

This clonotype was counted many times. V usage is TRBV29-1 and J usage is TRBJ1-2, with 9 bases lining up with TRBD1. The V gene's germline CDR1 is SQVTM and CDR2 ANQGSEA. The CDR3 sequence is 16 residues long. The V segment lost 5 bases and the J segment 5 bases; nucleotides outside the gene matches: 15. The CDR3 is CSVRDYRDREGYGYTF. In nucleotides, the CDR3 is TGCAGCGTTAGGGATTACCGGGACAGGGAGGGGTATGGCTACACCTTC.

J is TRBJ2-7 and V is TRBV5-1, with 11 bases that match TRBD2. V lost 0 bases to trimming and J lost 2 bases; unmatched junction nucleotides: 7. Germline-derived CDR1 and CDR2 are SGHRS and YFSETQ. This CDR3 region has 17 residues. The CDR3 DNA sequence: TGCGCCAGCAGCTTGGAGGGGCTAGCGGGAGGTACCTACGAGCAGTACTTC. It specifies CASSLEGLAGGTYEQYF.

CDR3 protein: CSARDLRGLAGVGEQFF. CDR3 nucleotides: TGCAGTGCTAGAGATCTAAGAGGCCTAGCGGGAGTGGGTGAGCAGTTCTTC. The J gene is TRBJ2-1, the V gene TRBV20-1; 10 bases fit TRBD2. The CDR3 has 17 residues. Trimming at V came to 0 bases and at J to 9 bases, leaving 14 bases not matched to a gene. From germline, CDR1 is DFQATT and CDR2 SNEGSKA (reference sequence).

The rearrangement joins TRBV25-1 to TRBJ1-1; D remains ambiguous. Trimming pared 3 bases from V and 0 bases from J, leaving 5 bases between. Germline assignment: CDR1 MGHDK and CDR2 SYGVNS. The length of the CDR3 is 13 residues. The CDR3 protein is CASSEPMNTEAFF. For the CDR3, the DNA is TGTGCCAGCAGTGAGCCGATGAACACTGAAGCTTTCTTT.

J is TRBJ2-7 and V is TRBV20-1; no reliable D call. This CDR3 is 13 amino acids long. The germline V and J ends were trimmed by 1 base and 2 bases, with 9 bases remaining between them. Per germline, CDR1 DFQATT and CDR2 SNEGSKA (reference sequence). The CDR3: CSARGVAPYEQYF. The CDR3 DNA follows: TGCAGTGCTAGAGGCGTGGCTCCCTACGAGCAGTACTTC.

This clonotype was found many times. This chain uses TRBV29-1 with TRBJ2-1; D is tentatively TRBD1 or TRBD2 (5 bases each). The V and J ends lost 7 bases and 9 bases respectively, with 22 bases between them. The CDR3 sequence is 14 residues long. Germline loops: CDR1 SQVTM, CDR2 ANQGSEA. The CDR3 sequence: CSAIRDGPVGEQFF. CDR3 nucleotides: TGCAGCGCTATCCGGGACGGACCCGTCGGTGAGCAGTTCTTC.

This clonotype was seen many times. The chain combines TRBV4-2 with TRBJ2-1; 11 nucleotides match TRBD2. Germline CDR1 and CDR2: LGHNA and YNFKEQ. After removal of 4 bases from V and 2 bases from J, the junction contained 7 bases not matched to a gene. The CDR3 is 17 residues long. The CDR3 spells CASSRLTSGGPYNEQFF. The CDR3 bases are TGTGCCAGCAGCCGGTTAACTAGCGGGGGCCCCTACAATGAGCAGTTCTTC.

In this sample, this clonotype turned up many times. The chain links TRBV12-3 or TRBV12-4 to TRBJ2-3; a possible D gene is TRBD1 (5 bases). The CDR3 is 15 residues long. Trimming took off 1 base at V and 3 bases at J, with 11 bases between the two ends. Written as DNA, the CDR3 is TGTGCCAGCAGTTTAGGGGGCCCCGGGACAGATACGCAGTATTTT. This translates into CASSLGGPGTDTQYF.

This rearrangement joins TRBV28 to TRBJ1-5; D gene unclear. Germline values: CDR1 MDHEN, CDR2 SYDVKM. The CDR3 extends over 15 amino acids. V dropped 5 bases and J dropped 0 bases, with 11 bases sitting between them. Here the CDR3 reads CASSPPQSSNQPQHF. In nucleotides, the CDR3 is TGTGCCAGCAGTCCCCCCCAGAGTAGCAATCAGCCCCAGCATTTT.

The CDR3 loop is CAISEAGGTDTQYF. In DNA, the CDR3 is TGTGCCATCAGTGAGGCAGGGGGAACAGATACGCAGTATTTT. The V gene is TRBV10-3, the J gene TRBJ2-3; TRBD1 matches 7 bases. With 2 bases clipped from V and 3 bases from J, the junction kept 2 bases outside the gene matches. Germline values: CDR1 ENHRY, CDR2 SYGVKD. The CDR3 covers 14 residues.

The rearrangement uses TRBV7-9 and TRBJ2-2, with D unclear. There are 14 residues in the CDR3. The ends were cut back, 0 bases at V and 2 bases at J, with 4 bases in the middle. The germline V gene has CDR1 SEHNR and CDR2 FQNEAQ (reference sequence). The DNA of the CDR3 is TGTGCCAGCAGCTTAGCGGTTAACACCGGGGAGCTGTTTTTT. Its protein is CASSLAVNTGELFF.

This clonotype has at least ten counts. The chain recombines TRBV24-1 with TRBJ2-1; 13 nucleotides line up with TRBD2. This CDR3 contains 17 residues. V dropped 3 bases and J dropped 7; count of bases not matched to a gene: 8. CDR1 is KGHDR and CDR2 is SFDVKD in the germline V gene. In DNA, the CDR3 is TGTGCCACCAGTGATGGACTAGCGGGAGCCTACAAGAATGAGCAGTTCTTC. It yields the protein CATSDGLAGAYKNEQFF.

There are many counts of this clonotype. The V call is TRBV5-5, the J call TRBJ2-5; 7 bases align to TRBD2. V lost 0 bases and J lost 5; bases outside the gene matches: 4. The CDR3 consists of 14 residues. In germline, CDR1 is SGHKS, CDR2 YYEKEE (reference sequence). CDR3 nucleotides: TGTGCCAGCAGCTTGGATTGGGGAGGGGAGACCCAGTACTTC. This gives the protein CASSLDWGGETQYF.

This chain links TRBV9 with TRBJ1-4; 8 nucleotides align to TRBD1. CDR1 and CDR2 from the germline V gene are SGDLS and YYNGEE. This CDR3 is 15 amino acids long. V dropped 3 bases and J dropped 8; count of bases not matched to a gene: 9. CDR3 nucleotide sequence: TGTGCCAGCAGCGCCAGACAGGGGACGGGGGAAAAACTGTTTTTT. It translates to CASSARQGTGEKLFF.

This clonotype was detected many times. The chain combines TRBV12-3 or TRBV12-4 with TRBJ1-5, with D tentatively TRBD1 (6 bases). V shed 3 bases and J shed 3 bases, with 12 bases lying between them. The length of the CDR3 is 15 residues. CDR3 in DNA: TGTGCCAGCAGTTTGATTGGGGGGGCCAATCAGCCCCAGCATTTT. The encoded protein is CASSLIGGANQPQHF.

This clonotype was seen a handful of times. The chain uses TRBV2 and TRBJ1-1, with a weak D call TRBD1 (5 bases). The V gene's germline CDR1 is SNHLY and CDR2 FYNNEI. Deletions cut 6 bases from V and 6 bases from J, with 14 bases between. This CDR3 spans 13 amino acids. DNA of the CDR3: TGTGCCAGCAGACAGACAGAGGTCTCTGAAGCTTTCTTT. This sequence encodes CASRQTEVSEAFF.

CDR3 sequence reads: CASSSPGTSSQKGVYEQYF. Here the CDR3 DNA reads TGTGCCAGCAGTTCCCCCGGGACTAGCAGTCAGAAAGGGGTATACGAGCAGTACTTC. The chain combines TRBV28 with TRBJ2-7, with 9 bases aligning to TRBD2. The germline CDR1 and CDR2 sequences are MDHEN and SYDVKM. The CDR3 runs to 19 residues. With 4 bases clipped from V and 4 bases from J, the junction kept 20 bases outside the gene matches.

The rearrangement joins TRBV28 to TRBJ2-2, with 11 bases identical to TRBD2. This CDR3 contains 16 residues. CDR1 is MDHEN and CDR2 is SYDVKM in the germline V gene. The V gene end was trimmed by 3 bases and the J gene end by 4 bases; junction bases not matched to a gene: 4. CDR3 in amino acids: CASSLLLAGGTGELFF. The CDR3 DNA reads TGTGCCAGCAGTTTGCTCCTAGCGGGGGGCACCGGGGAGCTGTTTTTT.

This clonotype appeared many times. This chain links TRBV6-1 with TRBJ2-7; 7 bases align to TRBD1. This CDR3 is built from 16 residues. CDR1 MNHNS and CDR2 SASEGT come from the germline V gene. V shed 3 bases and J 1 base; nucleotides not matched to a gene: 9. The CDR3 protein is CASSELPGQKSYEQYV. CDR3 bases: TGTGCCAGCAGTGAGCTCCCGGGACAGAAGTCCTACGAGCAGTACGTC.

This clonotype has just a few counts. This sequence joins TRBV11-3 and TRBJ2-6; 7 bases fit TRBD1. CDR1 and CDR2 (germline): SGHNT, YENEEA. The CDR3 is 16 residues long. After removal of 5 bases from V and 0 bases from J, the junction contained 4 bases not matched to a gene. Here the CDR3 DNA reads TGTGCCAGCAGCCCGGGACAGAGCTCTGGGGCCAACGTCCTGACTTTC. It encodes CASSPGQSSGANVLTF.

This clonotype showed up just a few times. The CDR3 nucleotides are TGTGCCACCAGCCGGGACAGGGGCCGTGTGGGGGAGCTGTTTTTT. It translates to CATSRDRGRVGELFF. V gene TRBV24-1 combines with J gene TRBJ2-2, with TRBD1 matching 10 bases. V lost 7 bases and J lost 8; bases outside the gene matches: 9. CDR3 size: 15 residues. The germline gives CDR1 KGHDR, CDR2 SFDVKD.

This clonotype came up many times. The chain uses TRBV5-1 and TRBJ1-5; no clear D. This CDR3 region has 16 residues. The germline V gene has CDR1 SGHRS and CDR2 YFSETQ. V lost 0 bases and J lost 4, with 14 bases in between. CDR3 DNA: TGCGCCAGCAGCTTGGGGGTGCAGGCGGCTAATCAGCCCCAGCATTTT. It yields the protein CASSLGVQAANQPQHF.